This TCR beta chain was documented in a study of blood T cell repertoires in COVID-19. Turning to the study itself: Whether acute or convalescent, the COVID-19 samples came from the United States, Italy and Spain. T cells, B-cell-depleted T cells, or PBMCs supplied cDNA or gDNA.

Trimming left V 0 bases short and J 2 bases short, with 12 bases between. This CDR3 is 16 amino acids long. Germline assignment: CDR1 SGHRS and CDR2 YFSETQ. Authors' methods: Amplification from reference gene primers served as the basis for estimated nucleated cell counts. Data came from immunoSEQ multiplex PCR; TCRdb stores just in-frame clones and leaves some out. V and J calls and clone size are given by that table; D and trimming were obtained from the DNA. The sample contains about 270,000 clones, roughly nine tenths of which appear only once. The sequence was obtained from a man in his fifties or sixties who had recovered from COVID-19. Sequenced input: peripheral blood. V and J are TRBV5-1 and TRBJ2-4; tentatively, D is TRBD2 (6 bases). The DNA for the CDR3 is TGCGCCAGCAGCTTGGGGGCCGGGGGTTCCAAAAACATTCAGTACTTC. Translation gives CASSLGAGGSKNIQYF.